This T cell receptor beta chain was sequenced for a study of shared clonotypes between healthy human individuals. The method was immunoSEQ multiplex PCR; TCRdb's version includes in-frame clones alone and lacks a portion of them. The top ten clones hold 0.1% to 0.15% of a sample with around 2.1 million clones, 90% to 96% of them seen once. The germline CDR1 and CDR2 sequences are SGDLS and YYNGEE. V was trimmed by 0 bases and J by 2 bases, leaving 12 bases between them. CDR3 size: 15 residues. The chain employs TRBV9 and TRBJ2-7; no firm D call. This sequence was found in a man aged 18 to 30 in good health. The sequenced sample was naive CD4+ T cells sorted from blood. Subset indicated: CD45RA+ positively selected. CDR3 sequence (DNA): TGTGCCAGCAGCGTAGGGGTTAGCATGCCCTACGAGCAGTACTTC. It specifies CASSVGVSMPYEQYF.